Listed below are T cell receptor beta chains from one sample, sequenced in a study of T cells in tumors after PD-1 blockade. The table came from immunoSEQ multiplex PCR; TCRdb's copy has only in-frame clones and leaves some out. The sample lists about 4,000 clones; roughly 75% were seen once. Sequenced here: tumor tissue, sampled before anti-PD-1 treatment. These TCRs come from a human donor with basal cell carcinoma. Both conserved end residues are part of each CDR3.

J gene,V gene,CDR3 protein
TRBJ2-5,TRBV6-6,CASSSGTSGETQYF
TRBJ2-1,TRBV28,CASSYGLAGNEQFF
TRBJ2-1,TRBV19,CASSLGLDNEQFF
TRBJ2-3,TRBV20-1,CSASRESTGTQYF
TRBJ1-2,TRBV5-4,CASSSLGGINYGYTF
TRBJ2-2,TRBV27,CASRSSGGASGELFF
TRBJ2-1,TRBV9,CASSVDGTRYNEQFF
TRBJ2-1,TRBV6-5,CASSYQSEQFF
TRBJ1-5,TRBV28,CASSAQGALWAQHF
TRBJ1-2,TRBV4-1,CASSQDIAGGYGYGYTF
TRBJ1-2,TRBV29-1,CSVGWGSGGYTF
TRBJ1-3,TRBV28,CASNSQGAGGNTIYF
TRBJ2-1,TRBV19,CASSMRTTSYNEQFF
TRBJ1-6,TRBV9,CASSDGTNSPLHF
TRBJ1-1,TRBV28,CASSPYRTTEAFF
TRBJ1-5,TRBV30,CAWSDQGARRNQPQHF
TRBJ2-1,TRBV11-3,CASSSRFSGRYNEQFF
TRBJ1-2,TRBV19,CASSIGGEVYGYTF
TRBJ2-7,TRBV10-3,CAISERRIKVQTTYEQYF
TRBJ2-7,TRBV12-3/TRBV12-4,CASSFHSPYEQYF
TRBJ2-3,TRBV6-5,CASSYSGSTDTQYF
TRBJ2-3,TRBV5-4,CASSFSQTQTDTQYF
TRBJ1-1,TRBV6-5,CASSYLGQGNTEAFF
TRBJ2-1,TRBV30,CAWSRFSGGSYNEQFF
TRBJ1-2,TRBV29-1,CSAQGTSGYTF
TRBJ1-6,TRBV30,CAWSATGEFVPLHF
TRBJ2-7,TRBV6-5,CASSYSGNHYEQYF
TRBJ2-4,TRBV6-2/TRBV6-3,CASSYGRAKNIQYF
TRBJ1-5,TRBV7-7,CASSYRTETAYSNQPQHF
TRBJ1-2,TRBV13,CASSPRLLQGGYTF
TRBJ1-6,TRBV28,CASSLSAGGSPLHF
TRBJ1-2,TRBV2,CASNGQGAVNYGYTF
TRBJ2-5,TRBV5-1,CASSLRGTVLSQYF
TRBJ2-1,TRBV18,CASSKPGVNEQFF
TRBJ1-5,TRBV19,CASSSRDRGQPQHF
TRBJ1-2,TRBV10-2,CASSGGFEGYTF
TRBJ2-7,TRBV19,CASSKAGETYEQYF
TRBJ2-3,TRBV5-1,CASSSLSDTQYF
TRBJ2-7,TRBV19,CASARGRGLEQYF
TRBJ2-5,TRBV2,CASNINGGGEPQYF
TRBJ2-7,TRBV20-1,CSASRQGGYEQYF
TRBJ1-5,TRBV6-6,CASRDRLNQPQHF
TRBJ2-1,TRBV2,CATRRSGEYNEQFF
TRBJ1-2,TRBV20-1,CSATGDYGYTF
TRBJ2-6,TRBV30,CAWSVGQAGANVLTF
TRBJ2-3,TRBV27,CASSVQGSDTQYF
TRBJ2-1,TRBV7-3,CASSPPGLGYNEQFF
TRBJ1-1,TRBV7-9,CASSLDQNTEAFF